Below, 19 T cell receptor beta chains from the same sample are listed, as sequenced in a study of blood T cell repertoires in COVID-19. The data were produced by immunoSEQ multiplex PCR, yet TCRdb's version contains in-frame clones alone and is incomplete. The repertoire holds over 55,000 clones, approximately 91% seen once, with 2% to 2.5% in the top ten. Input material: peripheral blood. The receptors here all came from a man aged 55 to 70 with acute or convalescent COVID-19.

The chain carries TRBV28 and TRBJ1-5, with D uncertain. Trimming stripped 7 bases from V and 5 bases from J, with 15 bases between. CDR3 length: 14 amino acids. Looked up from germline, CDR1 is MDHEN and CDR2 is SYDVKM. In nucleotides, the CDR3 is TGTGCCAGCAATACCCCCCGGGGAGATCAGCCCCAGCATTTT. It codes for CASNTPRGDQPQHF.

V and J are TRBV16 and TRBJ2-1; TRBD2 matches at 8 bases. Germline V gene lookup returns CDR1 KGHSY and CDR2 FQNENV. CDR3 size: 14 residues. Germline trimming cut 4 bases from V and 10 bases from J; bases unmatched to any gene: 9. The CDR3: CASSPPGLGREQFF. DNA for the CDR3: TGTGCCAGCAGCCCACCGGGACTAGGTCGGGAGCAGTTCTTC.

The chain recombines TRBV5-6 with TRBJ1-1; D remains ambiguous. Germline V gene data show CDR1 as SGHDT and CDR2 as YYEEEE. Deletions cut 0 bases from V and 4 bases from J, with 7 bases between. This CDR3 is built from 13 residues. CDR3 region: CASSLDPRTEAFF. The DNA of the CDR3 is TGTGCCAGCAGCTTGGATCCGCGCACTGAAGCTTTCTTT.

The chain combines TRBV9 with TRBJ1-1; maybe TRBD1 (5 bases). The CDR3 consists of 13 residues. Germline values: CDR1 SGDLS, CDR2 YYNGEE. V was cut by 0 bases and J by 5 bases, with 8 bases left in between. Here the CDR3 DNA reads TGTGCCAGCAGCGTAGGAGCAGGGACTGAAGCTTTCTTT. Translating gives CASSVGAGTEAFF.

The V gene is TRBV30, the J gene TRBJ1-1; D may be TRBD1 (6 bases). Germline assignment: CDR1 GTSNPN and CDR2 SVGIG (reference sequence). The CDR3 has 15 amino acids. V was cut by 2 bases and J by 1 base, with 14 bases left in between. CDR3 sequence (DNA): TGTGCCTGGAGTCCTCTGGACAGTCGGAACACTGAAGCTTTCTTT. Translating it yields CAWSPLDSRNTEAFF.

The chain uses TRBV27 and TRBJ2-1; 9 bases align to TRBD1. V shed 6 bases, J shed 6 bases, and the junction held 9 bases outside the gene matches. The CDR3 is made up of 15 amino acids. From germline, CDR1 is MNHEY and CDR2 SMNVEV (reference sequence). The CDR3: CASSLDRGPGNEQFF. CDR3 DNA: TGTGCCAGCAGCCTGGACAGGGGTCCAGGCAATGAGCAGTTCTTC.

V usage is TRBV7-2 and J usage is TRBJ2-2; D is ambiguous. V lost 2 bases and J lost 5, with 9 bases in between. Germline CDR1 SGHTA, CDR2 FQGNSA. This CDR3 region has 14 residues. DNA for the CDR3: TGTGCCAGCAGCTTACAGGTTTCGACCGGGGAGCTGTTTTTT. Translating gives CASSLQVSTGELFF.

The rearrangement uses TRBV7-9 and TRBJ2-3; maybe TRBD2 (5 bases). This CDR3 spans 13 amino acids. V gave up 5 bases and J gave up 1 base, with 7 bases separating them. The germline V gene has CDR1 SEHNR and CDR2 FQNEAQ (reference sequence). The CDR3, as DNA: TGTGCCAGCAGCCCCGGGGGCACAGATACGCAGTATTTT. Amino acid sequence: CASSPGGTDTQYF.

In its sample, this clone was seen once. The J gene is TRBJ2-1, the V gene TRBV7-2, with 10 bases aligning to TRBD1. V lost 1 base and J lost 8; bases outside the gene matches: 11. Germline CDR1 is SGHTA and CDR2 is FQGNSA. This CDR3 is 17 amino acids long. CDR3 DNA: TGTGCCAGCAGCTTAGGGGTAGCGGGACAGGGGTTGCATGAGCAGTTCTTC. It yields the protein CASSLGVAGQGLHEQFF.

The V and J genes are TRBV28 and TRBJ1-5; 7 bases map to TRBD1. Unmatched junction bases numbered 4, after V lost 2 bases and J lost 0 bases. This CDR3 region has 16 residues. Germline CDR1 is MDHEN and CDR2 is SYDVKM. The CDR3 nucleotides read TGTGCCAGCAGTTTACCCGCAGGGGGTAGCAATCAGCCCCAGCATTTT. As protein: CASSLPAGGSNQPQHF.

The genes are TRBV6-5 and TRBJ2-7; 9 bases map to TRBD2. The CDR3 loop spans 15 amino acids. J gave up 7 bases and V 6 bases, and 13 bases lay outside the gene matches. Germline lookup yields CDR1 MNHEY and CDR2 SVGAGI. The CDR3 region is CASRGSGTSSEEQYF. The CDR3 DNA follows: TGTGCCAGCAGAGGCTCCGGGACTAGCAGTGAGGAGCAGTACTTC.

The rearrangement joins TRBV13 to TRBJ2-3, with unresolved D. Germline CDR1 PRHDT, CDR2 FYEKMQ (reference sequence). This CDR3 is 13 amino acids long. Deletions cut 5 bases from V and 0 bases from J, with 6 bases between. The CDR3 sequence is CASSVTSTDTQYF. DNA of the CDR3: TGTGCCAGCAGCGTCACTAGCACAGATACGCAGTATTTT.

CDR3 in amino acids: CAISEEVGAANNEQFF. The DNA of the CDR3 is TGTGCCATCAGTGAGGAAGTGGGAGCCGCTAACAATGAGCAGTTCTTC. The rearrangement links TRBV10-3 to TRBJ2-1; tentative D call: TRBD2 (5 bases). The CDR3 runs to 16 residues. Trimming took off 2 bases at V and 5 bases at J, with 16 bases between the two ends. Germline CDR1 reads ENHRY; CDR2 reads SYGVKD.

This clone was detected a few times. This chain connects TRBV23-1 to TRBJ1-1, with D perhaps TRBD1 (6 bases). TRBV23-1 is given ORF status, its function remaining uncertain. The CDR3 is made up of 18 amino acids. The ends were cut back, 2 bases at V and 1 base at J, with 20 bases in the middle. The CDR3, as DNA: TGCGCCAGCAGTCAAACCAGGGGAGAGGGAAAAGGGAACACTGAAGCTTTCTTT. Translating it yields CASSQTRGEGKGNTEAFF.

The chain joins TRBV4-1 to TRBJ1-1; D is ambiguous. Germline values: CDR1 MGHRA, CDR2 YSYEKL. V dropped 1 base and J dropped 0 bases, with 3 bases sitting between them. The CDR3 covers 13 residues. The CDR3 nucleotides are TGCGCCAGCAGCCAAGGAGTGAACACTGAAGCTTTCTTT. Its translation: CASSQGVNTEAFF.

V is TRBV7-2 and J is TRBJ1-1, with a possible D match to TRBD1 (6 bases). The germline gives CDR1 SGHTA, CDR2 FQGNSA. Trimming pared 3 bases from V and 2 bases from J, leaving 10 bases between. This CDR3 region has 14 residues. The CDR3 protein is CASSLDRVNTEAFF. The CDR3 nucleotides read TGTGCCAGCAGCTTGGACAGAGTCAACACTGAAGCTTTCTTT.

The V call is TRBV6-4, the J call TRBJ2-7, with 13 bases aligning to TRBD2. Per germline, CDR1 MRHNA and CDR2 SNTAGT. V was pared by 5 bases and J by 0 bases, with 16 bases of the junction left unmatched. The CDR3 has 20 residues. CDR3 bases: TGTGCCAGCAGTTGCACGGCGGGACTAGCGGGACGAGGGAACTCCTACGAGCAGTACTTC. Translating gives CASSCTAGLAGRGNSYEQYF.

The count of this clone is one. The rearrangement joins TRBV30 to TRBJ2-7; D is ambiguous. CDR3 length: 11 amino acids. Between the trimmed V and J ends, which lost 3 bases and 5 bases, there was a span of 8 bases. The germline CDR1 and CDR2 sequences are GTSNPN and SVGIG (reference sequence). This CDR3 is CAWSTRDEQYF. The CDR3, as DNA: TGTGCCTGGAGCACCCGGGACGAGCAGTACTTC.

The chain carries TRBV7-2 and TRBJ2-1, with TRBD2 matching 8 bases. The junction had 7 bases not matched to a gene; V was cut back by 1 base and J by 5 bases. Germline V gene lookup returns CDR1 SGHTA and CDR2 FQGNSA. This CDR3 has 16 residues. CDR3 sequence: CASSLVTGLGDNEQFF. The DNA of the CDR3 is TGTGCCAGCAGCTTAGTTACGGGACTAGGGGACAATGAGCAGTTCTTC.